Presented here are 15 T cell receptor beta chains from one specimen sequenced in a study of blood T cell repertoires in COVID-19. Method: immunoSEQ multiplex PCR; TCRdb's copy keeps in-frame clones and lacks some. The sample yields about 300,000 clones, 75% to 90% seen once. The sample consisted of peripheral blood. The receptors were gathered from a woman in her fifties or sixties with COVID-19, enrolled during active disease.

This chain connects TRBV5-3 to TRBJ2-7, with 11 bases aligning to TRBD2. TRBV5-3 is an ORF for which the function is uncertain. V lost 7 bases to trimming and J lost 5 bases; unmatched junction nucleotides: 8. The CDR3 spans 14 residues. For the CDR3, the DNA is TGTGCCAGACGTTTACTAGCGGGAGTAAACGAGCAGTACTTC. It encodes CARRLLAGVNEQYF.

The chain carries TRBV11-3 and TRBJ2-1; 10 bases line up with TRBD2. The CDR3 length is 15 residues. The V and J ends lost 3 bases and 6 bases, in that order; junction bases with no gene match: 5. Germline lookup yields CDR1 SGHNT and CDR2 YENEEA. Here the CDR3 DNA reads TGTGCCAGCAGCTTCCCTAGCGGGAGTAGCAATGAGCAGTTCTTC. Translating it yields CASSFPSGSSNEQFF.

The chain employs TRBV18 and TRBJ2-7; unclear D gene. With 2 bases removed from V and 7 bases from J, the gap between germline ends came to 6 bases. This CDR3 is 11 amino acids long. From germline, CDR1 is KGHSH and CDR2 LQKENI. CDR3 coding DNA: TGTGCCAGCTCACCATCTGAGGAGCAGTACTTC. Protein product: CASSPSEEQYF.

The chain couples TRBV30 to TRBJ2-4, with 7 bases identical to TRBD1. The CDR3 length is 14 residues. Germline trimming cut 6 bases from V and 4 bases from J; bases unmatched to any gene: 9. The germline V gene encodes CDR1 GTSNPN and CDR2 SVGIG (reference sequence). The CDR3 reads CACSYTDRKNIQYF. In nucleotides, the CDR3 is TGTGCCTGCTCTTATACGGACAGGAAAAACATTCAGTACTTC.

The CDR3 region is CATSDSPNRGGRRGYTF. Here the CDR3 DNA reads TGTGCCACCAGTGATTCCCCCAATCGGGGGGGGCGCCGAGGCTACACCTTC. The rearrangement links TRBV24-1 to TRBJ1-2, with D perhaps TRBD1 (6 bases). Germline V gene data show CDR1 as KGHDR and CDR2 as SFDVKD. This CDR3 is 17 amino acids long. Trimming took off 2 bases at V and 8 bases at J, with 23 bases between the two ends.

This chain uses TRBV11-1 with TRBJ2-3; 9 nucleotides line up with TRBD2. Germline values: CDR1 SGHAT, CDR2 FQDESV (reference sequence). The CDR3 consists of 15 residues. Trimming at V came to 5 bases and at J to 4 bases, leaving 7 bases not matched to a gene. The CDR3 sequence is CASSIAGGRADTQYF. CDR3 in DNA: TGTGCCAGCAGCATCGCGGGAGGGCGGGCAGATACGCAGTATTTT.

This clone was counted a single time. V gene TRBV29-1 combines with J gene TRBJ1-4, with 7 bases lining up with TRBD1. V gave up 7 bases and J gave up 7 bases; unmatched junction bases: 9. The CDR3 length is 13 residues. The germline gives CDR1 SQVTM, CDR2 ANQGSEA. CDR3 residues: CSAKKGAGEKLFF. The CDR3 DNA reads TGCAGCGCTAAAAAGGGGGCTGGTGAAAAACTGTTTTTT.

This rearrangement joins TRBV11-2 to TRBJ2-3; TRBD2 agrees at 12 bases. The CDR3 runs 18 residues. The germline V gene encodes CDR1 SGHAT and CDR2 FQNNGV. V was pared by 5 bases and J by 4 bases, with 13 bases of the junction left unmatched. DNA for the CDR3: TGTGCCAGCAGCCCCGGTACTAGCGGGAGGAGGTGGCCAGATACGCAGTATTTT. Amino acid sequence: CASSPGTSGRRWPDTQYF.

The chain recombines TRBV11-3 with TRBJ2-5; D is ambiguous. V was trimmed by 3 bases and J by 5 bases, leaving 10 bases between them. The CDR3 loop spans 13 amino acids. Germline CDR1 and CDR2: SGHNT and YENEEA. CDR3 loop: CASSLIGRETQYF. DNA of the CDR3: TGTGCCAGCAGCTTGATAGGCAGGGAGACCCAGTACTTC.

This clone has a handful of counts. CDR3 in DNA: TGTGCCAGCAGTGAACGGGACAGGGGAAGAACCGGGGAGCTGTTTTTT. Translating it yields CASSERDRGRTGELFF. V and J are TRBV27 and TRBJ2-2; 10 bases fit TRBD1. The CDR3 has 16 residues. Trimming at V came to 5 bases and at J to 5 bases, leaving 8 bases not matched to a gene. CDR1 is MNHEY, CDR2 SMNVEV, per germline (reference sequence).

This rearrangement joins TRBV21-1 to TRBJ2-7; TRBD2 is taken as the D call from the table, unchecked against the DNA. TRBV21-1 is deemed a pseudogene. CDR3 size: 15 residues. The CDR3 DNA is TGTGCCAGCAGTGTTAGCGGAGCCTGCACCTACGAGCAGTACTTC. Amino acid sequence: CASSVSGACTYEQYF.

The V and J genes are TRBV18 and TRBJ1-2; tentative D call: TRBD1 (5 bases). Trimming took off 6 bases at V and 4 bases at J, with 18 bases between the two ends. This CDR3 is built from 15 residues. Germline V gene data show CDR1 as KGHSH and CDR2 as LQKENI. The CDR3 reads CASSTTGEVGYGYTF. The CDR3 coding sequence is TGTGCCAGCTCTACGACGGGGGAGGTGGGCTATGGCTACACCTTC.

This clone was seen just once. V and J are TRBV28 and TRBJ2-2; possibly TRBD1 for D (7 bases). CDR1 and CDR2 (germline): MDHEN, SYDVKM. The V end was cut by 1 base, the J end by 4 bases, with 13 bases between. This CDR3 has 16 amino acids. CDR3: CASSLFRQGGTGELFF. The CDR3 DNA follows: TGTGCCAGCAGTTTATTTCGACAGGGAGGCACCGGGGAGCTGTTTTTT.

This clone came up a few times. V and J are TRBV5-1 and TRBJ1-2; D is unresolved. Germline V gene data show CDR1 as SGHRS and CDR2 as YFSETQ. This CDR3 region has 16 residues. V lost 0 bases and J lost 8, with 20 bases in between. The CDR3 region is CASSLEGGPKVNGYTF. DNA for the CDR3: TGCGCCAGCAGCTTGGAAGGAGGTCCCAAGGTCAACGGCTACACCTTC.

This CDR3 is CASSPQSMAGANVLTF. Here the CDR3 DNA reads TGTGCCAGCAGCCCCCAGTCAATGGCTGGGGCCAACGTCCTGACTTTC. This chain connects TRBV9 to TRBJ2-6; D gene uncertain. The ends were cut back, 4 bases at V and 2 bases at J, with 13 bases in the middle. The germline V gene encodes CDR1 SGDLS and CDR2 YYNGEE. The length of the CDR3 is 16 residues.